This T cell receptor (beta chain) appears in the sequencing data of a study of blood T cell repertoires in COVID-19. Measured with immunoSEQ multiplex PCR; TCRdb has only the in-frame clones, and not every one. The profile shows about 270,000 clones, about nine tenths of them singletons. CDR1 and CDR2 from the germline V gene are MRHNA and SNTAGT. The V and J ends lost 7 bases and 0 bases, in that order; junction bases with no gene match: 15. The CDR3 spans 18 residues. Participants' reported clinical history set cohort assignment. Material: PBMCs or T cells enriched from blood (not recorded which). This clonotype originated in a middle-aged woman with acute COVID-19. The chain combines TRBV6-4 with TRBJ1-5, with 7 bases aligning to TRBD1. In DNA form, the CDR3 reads TGTGCCAGCAAGTGGCCCTGGGACAGCTCAAATAGCAATCAGCCCCAGCATTTT. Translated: CASKWPWDSSNSNQPQHF.